Listed below are T cell receptor beta chains from one sample, sequenced in a study of technical replicates of blood from several donors. Sequencing used immunoSEQ multiplex PCR; TCRdb keeps in-frame clones, though not all of them. This sample has roughly 100,000 clones, with roughly 96% found just once. Sequenced sample: T cells isolated from PBMCs. Receptor source: a human donor in good health. Both conserved end residues are part of each CDR3. The order of the fields is CDR3 length, J gene, clone size, D gene, V gene, CDR3 protein, CDR3 DNA. A D gene is named only where the DNA matches it firmly. A row's size may be missing; if present it is once, few, many or a size class.

18 | TRBJ1-1 | . | TRBD1 | TRBV19 | CASSIDLGTGGDGTEAFF | TGTGCCAGTAGTATAGATCTAGGGACAGGGGGCGATGGCACTGAAGCTTTCTTT
15 | TRBJ2-7 | . | TRBD2 | TRBV11-3 | CASTVSSGSYHEQYF | TGTGCCAGCACAGTATCTAGCGGGAGTTATCACGAGCAGTACTTC
14 | TRBJ1-4 | . | TRBD1 | TRBV7-7 | CASSSGQGNEKLFF | TGTGCTAGCAGCTCGGGACAGGGTAATGAAAAACTGTTTTTT
13 | TRBJ2-7 | . | . | TRBV19 | CASSIDRGYEQYF | TGTGCCAGTAGTATAGATCGGGGTTACGAGCAGTACTTC
15 | TRBJ1-1 | . | TRBD1 | TRBV6-5 | CASSLGQGAYTEAFF | TGTGCCAGCAGTTTAGGACAGGGGGCCTACACTGAAGCTTTCTTT
15 | TRBJ1-2 | . | . | TRBV4-1 | CASSQEWSGIYGYTF | TGCGCCAGCAGCCAAGAATGGAGCGGAATCTATGGCTACACCTTC
13 | TRBJ2-7 | . | . | TRBV2 | CASREGFTYEQYF | TGTGCCAGCAGGGAGGGTTTCACCTACGAGCAGTACTTC
13 | TRBJ1-1 | . | . | TRBV5-5 | CASSLNRVTEAFF | TGTGCCAGCAGCTTGAACAGGGTGACTGAAGCTTTCTTT
12 | TRBJ2-7 | . | TRBD2 | TRBV7-2 | CASSFLAGEQYF | TGTGCCAGCAGCTTTTTAGCGGGCGAGCAGTACTTC
13 | TRBJ2-1 | . | TRBD1 | TRBV7-8 | CASSLNRGLEQFF | TGTGCCAGCAGCTTAAACAGGGGGCTTGAGCAGTTCTTC
12 | TRBJ1-2 | . | . | TRBV13 | CASREGIEGYTF | TGTGCCAGCAGGGAGGGGATTGAAGGCTACACCTTC
14 | TRBJ2-7 | . | . | TRBV7-8 | CASSLSGRGDEQYF | TGTGCCAGCAGCTTATCAGGCAGGGGAGACGAGCAGTACTTC
17 | TRBJ2-3 | . | . | TRBV7-6 | CASSSMAGRTSTDTQYF | TGTGCCAGCAGCTCAATGGCGGGCAGGACTAGCACAGATACGCAGTATTTT
16 | TRBJ2-3 | once | TRBD1 | TRBV9 | CASSLWGQASTDTQYF | TGTGCCAGCAGCCTCTGGGGACAGGCCAGCACAGATACGCAGTATTTT
15 | TRBJ1-5 | . | . | TRBV4-1 | CASSQWVTEVQPQHF | TGCGCCAGCAGCCAATGGGTGACAGAGGTCCAGCCCCAGCATTTT
16 | TRBJ2-5 | . | . | TRBV6-5 | CASSSQGGNWGETQYF | TGTGCCAGCAGTTCTCAGGGAGGAAATTGGGGAGAGACCCAGTACTTC
15 | TRBJ1-5 | few | . | TRBV4-3 | CASSQDLAVREPQHF | TGCGCCAGCAGCCAAGATTTGGCGGTCAGGGAGCCCCAGCATTTT
15 | TRBJ1-1 | . | . | TRBV5-4 | CASSTPGVGVTEAFF | TGTGCCAGCAGCACCCCAGGGGTTGGGGTCACTGAAGCTTTCTTT
15 | TRBJ1-1 | once | TRBD1 | TRBV30 | CAWRDLGTGVIEAFF | TGTGCCTGGAGAGACCTAGGGACAGGGGTAATTGAAGCTTTCTTT
16 | TRBJ2-4 | . | . | TRBV7-3 | CASSLTLGAGKNIQYF | TGTGCCAGCAGCTTAACGTTGGGCGCTGGCAAAAACATTCAGTACTTC
15 | TRBJ2-2 | . | TRBD2 | TRBV6-5 | CASRLAGETTGELFF | TGTGCCAGCAGGTTAGCGGGAGAGACCACCGGGGAGCTGTTTTTT
14 | TRBJ2-1 | . | . | TRBV7-3 | CASSFSGSYNEQFF | TGTGCCAGCAGCTTTAGCGGCTCCTACAATGAGCAGTTCTTC
14 | TRBJ1-1 | once | . | TRBV6-5 | CASSYREGYPEAFF | TGTGCCAGCAGTTACAGGGAGGGGTATCCTGAAGCTTTCTTT
16 | TRBJ2-7 | . | TRBD2 | TRBV7-2 | CASSSQTSGGIYEQYF | TGTGCCAGCAGTTCTCAAACTAGCGGAGGGATTTACGAGCAGTACTTC
14 | TRBJ2-1 | . | TRBD2 | TRBV29-1 | CSVIAGGNYNEQFF | TGCAGCGTTATAGCGGGAGGGAACTACAATGAGCAGTTCTTC
13 | TRBJ2-1 | . | TRBD2 | TRBV4-1 | CASSQEREYEQFF | TGCGCCAGCAGTCAGGAGCGGGAGTATGAGCAGTTCTTC
16 | TRBJ2-3 | . | TRBD2 | TRBV11-2 | CASSLRIAGAADTQYF | TGTGCCAGCAGCTTAAGGATCGCGGGAGCCGCAGATACGCAGTATTTT
15 | TRBJ2-7 | . | . | TRBV6-1 | CASSAVTGVAYEQYF | TGTGCCAGCAGTGCAGTGACGGGGGTTGCGTACGAGCAGTACTTC
15 | TRBJ1-3 | . | . | TRBV5-1 | CASTPGQGSGNTIYF | TGCGCCAGCACCCCCGGGCAGGGCTCTGGAAACACCATATATTTT
16 | TRBJ2-3 | . | TRBD2 | TRBV29-1 | CSVEEGSGRSTDTQYF | TGCAGCGTTGAAGAAGGGAGCGGGAGGAGCACAGATACGCAGTATTTT
13 | TRBJ2-1 | . | . | TRBV2 | CASGGGPGDEQFF | TGTGCCAGCGGGGGAGGCCCGGGGGATGAGCAGTTCTTC
15 | TRBJ2-2 | once | TRBD2 | TRBV7-7 | CASSSEAGGVGELFF | TGTGCCAGCAGCTCCGAGGCGGGGGGGGTCGGGGAGCTGTTTTTT
12 | TRBJ1-1 | . | . | TRBV7-2 | CASSLVISEAFF | TGTGCCAGCAGCTTAGTAATATCTGAAGCTTTCTTT
13 | TRBJ1-5 | . | . | TRBV30 | CAWTQAPSQPQHF | TGTGCCTGGACCCAGGCCCCAAGTCAGCCCCAGCATTTT
14 | TRBJ2-3 | . | . | TRBV7-2 | CASSRGISTDTQYF | TGTGCCAGCAGTCGAGGTATAAGCACAGATACGCAGTATTTT
13 | TRBJ2-2 | . | . | TRBV9 | CASSVLRAGELFF | TGTGCCAGCAGCGTCCTCAGGGCCGGGGAGCTGTTTTTT
16 | TRBJ2-1 | . | . | TRBV5-1 | CASSLGLLSSYNEQFF | TGCGCCAGCAGCTTAGGACTGCTGAGCTCCTACAATGAGCAGTTCTTC
14 | TRBJ2-7 | . | TRBD1 | TRBV5-4 | CASSSETGAYEQYF | TGTGCCAGCAGCTCGGAGACAGGGGCCTACGAGCAGTACTTC
14 | TRBJ2-2 | once | . | TRBV7-7 | CASSLAGDTGELFF | TGTGCCAGCAGCTTAGCAGGGGACACCGGGGAGCTGTTTTTT
13 | TRBJ2-7 | . | TRBD1 | TRBV2 | CASGDRGMHEQYF | TGTGCCAGCGGGGACAGGGGTATGCACGAGCAGTACTTC
13 | TRBJ2-7 | . | . | TRBV2 | CASRRDISYEQYF | TGTGCCAGCAGAAGGGACATCTCCTACGAGCAGTACTTC